The 25 T cell receptor beta chains below come from one sample, sequenced in a study of CD8+ T cells in alopecia areata. Sample treatment: oral pan-JAK inhibitor, 5-10 mg twice daily. RNA extraction and reverse transcription yielded cDNA as sequencing template. Profiled with immunoSEQ multiplex PCR; TCRdb holds only in-frame clones, not every one. The sample lists about 220,000 clones, more than 45% seen once, with roughly 1.5% in the top ten. The sample was CD4+ T cells sorted from blood, taken at week 4, from a patient treated with tofacitinib. The receptors originated from a human donor with alopecia areata.

The CDR3 nucleotides read TGTGCCAGCAGCTTGAAAATGGACGGCTACACCTTC. It encodes CASSLKMDGYTF. The gene calls are TRBV5-8 and TRBJ1-2; no firm D call. CDR1 is SGHTS and CDR2 is YDEGEE in the germline V gene. This CDR3 is built from 12 residues. Trimming shortened V by 1 base and J by 8 bases, and 9 bases separated the two germline ends.

This chain connects TRBV29-1 to TRBJ2-7; 9 positions agree with TRBD1. Germline lookup yields CDR1 SQVTM and CDR2 ANQGSEA. The CDR3 spans 16 residues. The junction had 12 bases not matched to a gene; V was cut back by 4 bases and J by 2 bases. CDR3 sequence (DNA): TGCAGCGTTGGGGAACCGGGACAGGGCGGAACCTACGAGCAGTACTTC. Translated, it gives CSVGEPGQGGTYEQYF.

The rearrangement links TRBV5-4 to TRBJ2-4; D not resolved. Germline CDR1 and CDR2: SGHNT and YYREEE (reference sequence). V lost 3 bases and J lost 7, with 11 bases in between. This CDR3 comprises 13 residues. DNA for the CDR3: TGTGCCAGCAGCTCTAAAGGTGTGAACATTCAGTACTTC. This gives the protein CASSSKGVNIQYF. Full variable domain (outside the CDR3, taken from reference TRBV5-4 and TRBJ2-4): ETGVTQSPTHLIKTRGQQVTLRCSSQSGHNTVSWYQQALGQGPQFIFQYYREEENGRGNFPPRFSGLQFPNYSSELNVNALELDDSALYLCASSSKGVNIQYFGAGTRLSVL.

This clone was counted a few times. V usage is TRBV29-1 and J usage is TRBJ1-1, with D perhaps matching TRBD1 (6 bases). This CDR3 spans 11 amino acids. Trimming shortened V by 4 bases and J by 11 bases, and 14 bases separated the two germline ends. Germline CDR1 is SQVTM and CDR2 is ANQGSEA. The CDR3: CSVVRGSWAFF. The CDR3 DNA is TGCAGCGTTGTCAGGGGCAGCTGGGCTTTCTTT.

The V gene is TRBV30, the J gene TRBJ2-7; TRBD1 matches 9 bases. The CDR3 has 15 residues. Germline CDR1 and CDR2: GTSNPN and SVGIG (reference sequence). V lost 0 bases and J lost 5; bases outside the gene matches: 8. The CDR3 DNA follows: TGTGCCTGGAGTGTCCAGGGACAGGGATACAACGAGCAGTACTTC. This sequence encodes CAWSVQGQGYNEQYF.

The chain links TRBV5-4 to TRBJ2-5, with 8 positions matching TRBD1. The J call could be wrong; TRBJ2-7 is a better fit for the DNA end. The CDR3 contains 15 residues. Germline lookup yields CDR1 SGHNT and CDR2 YYREEE (reference sequence). CDR3 sequence (DNA): TGTGCCAGCAGCCCACCTGGACAGGGCTCCTACGAGCAGTACTTC. Protein sequence: CASSPPGQGSYEQYF.

V is TRBV15 and J is TRBJ1-1; 11 nucleotides line up with TRBD1. Per the germline V gene, CDR1 is LNHNV and CDR2 is YYDKDF (reference sequence). This CDR3 contains 15 residues. The ends lost 4 bases at V and 4 bases at J; junction bases unmatched: 5. The CDR3 loop is CATSTGQGAGTEAFF. CDR3 in DNA: TGTGCCACCAGCACCGGACAGGGGGCTGGCACTGAAGCTTTCTTT.

CDR3 protein: CSARTGNEQFF. CDR3 nucleotide sequence: TGCAGCGCCCGGACAGGGAATGAGCAGTTCTTC. The chain uses TRBV29-1 and TRBJ2-1, with 8 bases aligning to TRBD1. Trimming removed 7 bases from V and 7 bases from J; junction bases left unmatched: 3. Germline V lookup: CDR1 SQVTM, CDR2 ANQGSEA. The CDR3 loop spans 11 amino acids.

The V call is TRBV27, the J call TRBJ1-2; D gene uncertain. Germline CDR1 MNHEY, CDR2 SMNVEV (reference sequence). The CDR3 has 14 residues. V lost 2 bases and J lost 0, with 7 bases in between. The CDR3 region is CASSLDLPNYGYTF. CDR3 nucleotide sequence: TGTGCCAGCAGTTTAGACTTGCCTAACTATGGCTACACCTTC.

This clone showed up just a few times. This chain uses TRBV29-1 with TRBJ2-1; 16 nucleotides align to TRBD2. Per germline, CDR1 SQVTM and CDR2 ANQGSEA. The CDR3 contains 17 residues. V dropped 7 bases and J dropped 0; count of bases not matched to a gene: 6. CDR3 loop: CSDPGLAGGSSYNEQFF. Here the CDR3 DNA reads TGCAGCGATCCGGGACTAGCGGGGGGGAGCTCCTACAATGAGCAGTTCTTC.

The chain has TRBV7-8 and TRBJ2-7, with no clear D. The CDR3 sequence is 12 residues long. The V and J ends lost 3 bases and 6 bases respectively, with 9 bases between them. Germline V gives CDR1 SGHVS, CDR2 FQNEAQ. CDR3 amino acids: CASSFQGLEQYF. For the CDR3, the DNA is TGTGCCAGCAGCTTCCAAGGGCTCGAGCAGTACTTC.

The chain has TRBV7-8 and TRBJ2-1; no clear D. V lost 1 base and J 6 bases, leaving 7 bases between the germline ends. This CDR3 region has 13 residues. Germline V gene sequence: CDR1 SGHVS, CDR2 FQNEAQ. CDR3 nucleotides: TGTGCCAGCAGCTTAGATCGGACCAATGAGCAGTTCTTC. Residues: CASSLDRTNEQFF.

This clone came up a few times. This chain joins TRBV4-3 and TRBJ1-5; D unclear. Trimming cost V 0 bases and J 5 bases, with 5 bases left between them. Germline V gene data show CDR1 as LGHNA and CDR2 as YSLEER. The CDR3 sequence is 13 residues long. CDR3 amino acids: CASSQDGYQPQHF. The CDR3 coding sequence is TGCGCCAGCAGCCAAGACGGTTATCAGCCCCAGCATTTT.

Only one count was recorded for this clone. V gene TRBV30 combines with J gene TRBJ1-1, with D possibly TRBD1 on 5 matching bases. V dropped 3 bases and J dropped 2 bases, with 16 bases sitting between them. The germline V gene has CDR1 GTSNPN and CDR2 SVGIG (reference sequence). There are 15 residues in the CDR3. This CDR3 reads CAWRSWGGRNTEAFF. For the CDR3, the DNA is TGTGCCTGGAGATCCTGGGGGGGGAGAAACACTGAAGCTTTCTTT.

V gene TRBV30 combines with J gene TRBJ2-5; 7 nucleotides line up with TRBD1. The V gene's germline CDR1 is GTSNPN and CDR2 SVGIG (reference sequence). The CDR3 loop spans 14 amino acids. V shed 4 bases and J 2 bases; nucleotides not matched to a gene: 7. The CDR3 protein is CAWTPGQKQETQYF. The CDR3 bases are TGTGCCTGGACCCCGGGACAGAAGCAAGAGACCCAGTACTTC.

The chain combines TRBV6-1 with TRBJ2-5; 9 nucleotides line up with TRBD2. This CDR3 comprises 14 residues. The germline V gene has CDR1 MNHNS and CDR2 SASEGT. Unmatched junction bases numbered 5, after V lost 5 bases and J lost 4 bases. The CDR3 sequence: CASSLAGVRETQYF. CDR3 coding DNA: TGTGCCAGCAGTTTAGCGGGGGTTCGAGAGACCCAGTACTTC.

CDR3 residues: CASSYLGNNGEKLFF. The CDR3 DNA sequence: TGTGCCAGCAGTTACTTGGGCAACAATGGCGAAAAACTGTTTTTT. This sequence joins TRBV6-5 and TRBJ1-4; D unresolved. Germline loops: CDR1 MNHEY, CDR2 SVGAGI. The length of the CDR3 is 15 residues. V lost 1 base and J 8 bases, leaving 14 bases between the germline ends.

The chain recombines TRBV5-1 with TRBJ2-5; perhaps TRBD2 as D (6 bases). V lost 1 base, J lost 5 bases, and 12 bases lay in between. Germline lookup yields CDR1 SGHRS and CDR2 YFSETQ. The CDR3 extends over 14 amino acids. The CDR3 reads CASSLFKSGETQYF. The DNA of the CDR3 is TGCGCCAGCAGCTTGTTTAAAAGCGGGGAGACCCAGTACTTC.

The chain recombines TRBV7-3 with TRBJ2-3; D not resolved. Per germline, CDR1 SGHTA and CDR2 FQGTGA. The CDR3 sequence is 16 residues long. Trimming pared 0 bases from V and 7 bases from J, leaving 17 bases between. As DNA, the CDR3 is TGTGCCAGCAGCTTAACTCCTTCCCCCCCACAAAATACGCAGTATTTT. This translates into CASSLTPSPPQNTQYF.

This clone was seen a single time. The genes are TRBV15 and TRBJ2-5; D perhaps matches TRBD2 (5 bases). Trimming cost V 1 base and J 2 bases, with 11 bases left between them. CDR1 is LNHNV, CDR2 YYDKDF, per germline (reference sequence). The CDR3 runs to 15 residues. Here the CDR3 DNA reads TGTGCCACCAGCAGAGTTCGGGGTCCGCAAGAGACCCAGTACTTC. Translating gives CATSRVRGPQETQYF.

CDR3 DNA: TGCGCCAGCAGCTTGGGGGGGAAGTTGGACGAGCAGTACTTC. This translates into CASSLGGKLDEQYF. The chain is built from TRBV5-1 and TRBJ2-7, with D perhaps given as TRBD1 or TRBD2 (5 bases each). Per the germline V gene, CDR1 is SGHRS and CDR2 is YFSETQ. V dropped 0 bases and J dropped 5 bases, with 12 bases sitting between them. The CDR3 covers 14 residues.

The chain is built from TRBV30 and TRBJ2-7, with TRBD1 matching over 10 bases. The CDR3 consists of 14 residues. V lost 3 bases to trimming and J lost 0 bases; unmatched junction nucleotides: 2. Germline V CDR1 and CDR2: GTSNPN, SVGIG (reference sequence). In DNA form, the CDR3 reads TGTGCCTGGAGGCGGACAGGGGGCTCCTACGAGCAGTACTTC. Protein: CAWRRTGGSYEQYF. Full variable domain (rest looked up from reference TRBV30 and TRBJ2-7): SQTIHQWPATLVQPVGSPLSLECTVEGTSNPNLYWYRQAAGRGLQLLFYSVGIGQISSEVPQNLSASRPQDRQFILSSKKLLLSDSGFYLCAWRRTGGSYEQYFGPGTRLTVT.

This clone was found a few times. This rearrangement joins TRBV27 to TRBJ2-3; D is unclear. This CDR3 spans 13 amino acids. With 2 bases removed from V and 2 bases from J, the gap between germline ends came to 5 bases. Germline values: CDR1 MNHEY, CDR2 SMNVEV (reference sequence). In DNA form, the CDR3 reads TGTGCCAGCAGTTTACAGTACACAGATACGCAGTATTTT. It encodes CASSLQYTDTQYF.

The chain has TRBV30 and TRBJ2-3; either TRBD1 or TRBD2 may supply D (5 bases each). Trimming shortened V by 5 bases and J by 6 bases, and 18 bases separated the two germline ends. Germline values: CDR1 GTSNPN, CDR2 SVGIG (reference sequence). CDR3 size: 14 residues. This chain's CDR3 is CAWGTGRVRDTQYF. The CDR3 nucleotides are TGTGCCTGGGGCACGGGGCGGGTGCGGGATACGCAGTATTTT.

The rearrangement joins TRBV29-1 to TRBJ1-3; 7 bases fit TRBD1. The germline CDR1 and CDR2 sequences are SQVTM and ANQGSEA. The CDR3 covers 14 residues. V gave up 5 bases and J gave up 1 base; unmatched junction bases: 5. The CDR3 is CSVRTGRSGNTIYF. The CDR3 nucleotides read TGCAGCGTTCGGACAGGCCGATCTGGAAACACCATATATTTT.